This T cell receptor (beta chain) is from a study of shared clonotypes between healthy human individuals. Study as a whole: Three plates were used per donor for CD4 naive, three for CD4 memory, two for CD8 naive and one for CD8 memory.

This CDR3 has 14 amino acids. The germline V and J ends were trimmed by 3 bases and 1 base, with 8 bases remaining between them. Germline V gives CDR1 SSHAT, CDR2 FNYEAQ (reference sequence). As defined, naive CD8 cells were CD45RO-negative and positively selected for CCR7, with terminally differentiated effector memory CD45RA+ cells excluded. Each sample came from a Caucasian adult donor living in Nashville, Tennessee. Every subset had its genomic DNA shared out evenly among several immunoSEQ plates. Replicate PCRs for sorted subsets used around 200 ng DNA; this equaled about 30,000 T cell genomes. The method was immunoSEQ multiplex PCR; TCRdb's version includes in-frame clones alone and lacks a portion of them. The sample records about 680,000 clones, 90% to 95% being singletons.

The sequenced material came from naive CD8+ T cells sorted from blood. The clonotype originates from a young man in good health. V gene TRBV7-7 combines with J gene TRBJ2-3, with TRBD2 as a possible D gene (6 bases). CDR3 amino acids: CASSLTRGTDTQYF. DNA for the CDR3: TGTGCCAGCAGCTTGACTAGGGGCACAGATACGCAGTATTTT.